The 17 T cell receptor beta chains below all came from one sample that was sequenced in a study of CD8 T cells in ankylosing spondylitis. MiXCR was run by TCRdb on the 5' RACE reads, yielding one entry per CDR3 protein. The data show some 250,000 distinct CDR3 sequences, roughly 8.6% seen once. The sample was blood, either unsorted or a sorted T cell fraction (not recorded which). The source of these receptors is a male donor with ankylosing spondylitis or in good health (not recorded which).

This clonotype was seen at least ten times. J is TRBJ2-3 and V is TRBV4-3, with no clear D. The CDR3 is 16 residues long. Germline CDR1 reads LGHNA; CDR2 reads YSLEER. With 0 bases removed from V and 1 base from J, the gap between germline ends came to 11 bases. This CDR3 reads CASSQDESRGTDTQYF. The DNA for the CDR3 is TGCGCCAGCAGCCAAGATGAAAGTCGTGGCACAGATACGCAGTATTTT.

Many counts were recorded for this clonotype. The rearrangement joins TRBV14 to TRBJ2-1; D is unresolved. V was trimmed by 5 bases and J by 4 bases, leaving 12 bases between them. The CDR3 spans 14 residues. Germline V lookup: CDR1 SGHDN, CDR2 FVKESK. CDR3 sequence (DNA): TGTGCCAGCAGCTACAGTGACCTGTACAATGAGCAGTTCTTC. It translates to CASSYSDLYNEQFF.

This clonotype was detected ten times or more. V is TRBV20-1 and J is TRBJ1-5; D perhaps matches TRBD1 (5 bases). Germline values: CDR1 DFQATT, CDR2 SNEGSKA (reference sequence). Deletions cut 1 base from V and 7 bases from J, with 14 bases between. This CDR3 spans 14 amino acids. CDR3 loop: CSARAGQGRQPQHF. CDR3 nucleotide sequence: TGCAGTGCTAGAGCTGGGCAGGGAAGGCAGCCCCAGCATTTT.

This clonotype occurred many times. The chain employs TRBV12-3 or TRBV12-4 and TRBJ2-3; TRBD1 or TRBD2 may be the D gene (5 bases each). CDR3 length equals 13 residues. V gave up 10 bases and J gave up 4 bases, with 15 bases separating them. CDR3 DNA sequence: TGTGCCACCGGACGGGGCGACGCAGATACGCAGTATTTT. This codes for CATGRGDADTQYF.

In this sample, this clonotype turned up many times. The CDR3 DNA reads TGCAGTGTCAGTGGAGGTTCCGGGCCCCAGCATTTT. Translated, it gives CSVSGGSGPQHF. The chain employs TRBV20-1 and TRBJ1-5, with no clear D. CDR1 DFQATT and CDR2 SNEGSKA come from the germline V gene (reference sequence). The V gene lost 7 bases and the J gene lost 9 bases, with 16 bases spanning the gap. This CDR3 comprises 12 residues.

At least ten counts were recorded for this clonotype. V is TRBV3-1 and J is TRBJ1-1; 9 nucleotides agree with TRBD1. Germline CDR1 is LGHDT and CDR2 is YNNKEL (reference sequence). CDR3 length equals 12 residues. Germline trimming cut 3 bases from V and 10 bases from J; bases unmatched to any gene: 3. The CDR3, as DNA: TGTGCCAGCAGCCAGGGGGACAGGGCAGCTTTCTTT. It codes for CASSQGDRAAFF.

Many counts were recorded for this clonotype. The chain recombines TRBV6-1 with TRBJ1-6; no clear D. The CDR3 has 15 amino acids. Germline CDR1 and CDR2: MNHNS and SASEGT. Trimming stripped 5 bases from V and 8 bases from J, with 16 bases between. CDR3 loop: CASSPGFLGDSPLHF. CDR3 in DNA: TGTGCCAGCAGTCCCGGATTCCTGGGAGATTCACCCCTCCACTTT.

This clonotype came up many times. The CDR3 loop reads CASSFEMYQETQYF. In nucleotides, the CDR3 is TGTGCCAGCAGTTTCGAGATGTACCAAGAGACCCAGTACTTC. The chain links TRBV12-3 or TRBV12-4 to TRBJ2-5, with D hard to call. The CDR3 length is 14 residues. Trimming took 3 bases from V and 0 from J, leaving 8 bases between them.

At least ten counts were recorded for this clonotype. The V gene is TRBV11-2, the J gene TRBJ2-7; no firm D call. Germline CDR1 reads SGHAT; CDR2 reads FQNNGV. The V gene lost 5 bases and the J gene lost 1 base, with 9 bases spanning the gap. This CDR3 is 13 amino acids long. The CDR3 is CASSQDPSYEQYF. CDR3 coding DNA: TGTGCCAGCAGCCAGGATCCATCCTACGAGCAGTACTTC.

This clonotype showed up just once. An end of the junction does not agree with germline; a read error may underlie this. The V call is TRBV20-1, the J call TRBJ1-1, with a tentative D call TRBD1 (5 bases). The CDR3 is 17 residues long. Germline CDR1 and CDR2: DFQATT and SNEGSKA (reference sequence). The CDR3 reads CCAPVSGRVSENTEAFF. The CDR3 nucleotides are TGCTGTGCTCCAGTATCAGGGCGCGTGTCCGAAAACACTGAAGCTTTCTTT.

This clonotype was seen a handful of times. J is TRBJ2-7 and V is TRBV7-2, with TRBD2 matching over 14 bases. The CDR3 has 16 amino acids. V shed 5 bases, J shed 7 bases, and the junction held 10 bases outside the gene matches. Per germline, CDR1 SGHTA and CDR2 FQGNSA. Here the CDR3 reads CASSPRGTSGSREQYF. The CDR3 DNA sequence: TGTGCCAGCAGCCCGAGGGGGACTAGCGGGAGTCGTGAGCAGTACTTC.

In the case of this clonotype: A much larger clone lies one base from this, so it may be a read error. This chain joins TRBV5-4 and TRBJ2-2; no reliable D call. Trimming cost V 0 bases and J 0 bases, with 6 bases left between them. Per germline, CDR1 SGHNT and CDR2 YYREEE (reference sequence). The CDR3 is 15 amino acids. The chain's CDR3 is CASSLASSNTGELFF. CDR3 DNA sequence: TGTGCCAGCAGCTTGGCTTCTTCGAACACCGGGGAGCTGTTTTTT.

This clonotype was seen many times. The chain links TRBV12-3 or TRBV12-4 to TRBJ2-2, with D uncertain. CDR3 length equals 15 residues. Deletions cut 3 bases from V and 4 bases from J, with 12 bases between. CDR3 amino acids: CASSLNGYGTGELFF. CDR3 sequence (DNA): TGTGCCAGCAGTTTGAACGGATACGGCACCGGGGAGCTGTTTTTT.

The chain couples TRBV5-5 to TRBJ1-5, with 8 bases that match TRBD1. Germline V CDR1 and CDR2: SGHKS, YYEKEE (reference sequence). The junction had 10 bases not matched to a gene; V was cut back by 3 bases and J by 5 bases. The CDR3 has 16 amino acids. The CDR3 nucleotides are TGTGCCAGCAGCTCGATGAACAGGGGGGCTTATCAGCCCCAGCATTTT. This codes for CASSSMNRGAYQPQHF.

The V gene is TRBV11-3, the J gene TRBJ2-1; D is unresolved. Germline values: CDR1 SGHNT, CDR2 YENEEA. The CDR3 has 14 amino acids. V was trimmed by 5 bases and J by 4 bases, leaving 12 bases between them. CDR3 coding DNA: TGTGCCAGCAGCCGACTTCGGGTTTACAATGAGCAGTTCTTC. It specifies CASSRLRVYNEQFF.

Turning to this clonotype: A read error may be the cause here, since a much bigger clone is one base away. V gene TRBV20-1 combines with J gene TRBJ2-1, with D possibly matching TRBD2 (6 bases). Trimming pared 3 bases from V and 1 base from J, leaving 13 bases between. There are 15 residues in the CDR3. CDR1 is DFQATT, CDR2 SNEGSKA, per germline (reference sequence). In nucleotides, the CDR3 is TGCAGTGCTAGCTCACGTCTAGCGTCCTACAATGAGCAGTTCTTC. This sequence encodes CSASSRLASYNEQFF.

This clonotype appeared many times. The rearrangement uses TRBV9 and TRBJ2-1; D may be TRBD2 (5 bases). Per the germline V gene, CDR1 is SGDLS and CDR2 is YYNGEE. The CDR3 contains 13 residues. Trimming removed 0 bases at V and 9 bases at J, with 10 bases between. The CDR3 loop reads CASSVAGSGEQFF. CDR3 DNA: TGTGCCAGCAGCGTAGCGGGAAGCGGTGAGCAGTTCTTC. The full variable domain, with the rest looked up from reference TRBV9 and TRBJ2-1, is DSGVTQTPKHLITATGQRVTLRCSPRSGDLSVYWYQQSLDQGLQFLIQYYNGEERAKGNILERFSAQQFPDLHSELNLSSLELGDSALYFCASSVAGSGEQFFGPGTRLTVL.